The present T cell receptor (beta chain) was sequenced within a study of shared clonotypes between healthy human individuals. The V gene's germline CDR1 is MGHDK and CDR2 SYGVNS. The CDR3 has 14 residues. With V trimmed by 9 bases and J by 5 bases, 9 bases remained unmatched. Study-wide findings and caveats: Clonotype sharing levels among donors were expected to vary with sequencing depth.

TCRdb's copy holds only in-frame clones and misses some; the assay was immunoSEQ multiplex PCR. Here the sample spans 500,000 to 650,000 clones, about 80% being singletons. This clone was detected many times. As yet, its antigen is unknown. Distinct nucleotide sequences in the sample also encode this CDR3. The sequence was collected from a middle-aged woman in good health. Some clones in this sample may be carry-over from other donors' samples. The J gene is TRBJ1-1, the V gene TRBV25-1, with 10 bases matching TRBD1. Sequenced input: PBMCs. The CDR3 sequence: CASSTGGGMTEAFF. In DNA, the CDR3 is TGTGCCAGTTCGACAGGGGGCGGGATGACTGAAGCTTTCTTT.